This is a list of T cell receptor beta chains from one sample in a study of beta chain features in type 1 diabetes. Profiled with immunoSEQ multiplex PCR; TCRdb holds only in-frame clones, not every one. The sample has about 370,000 clones; 9.5% to 10% are singletons. What was sequenced was central memory CD4+ T cells from blood. The source is a man between 25 and 39 years old with type 1 diabetes. Each CDR3 is given without its conserved first and last residue.

V gene,CDR3 protein
TRBV9,ASSVQGQSNYGYT
TRBV7-2,ASSLWAGGDNEQF
TRBV10-3,AISWGQGNQPQH
TRBV7-2,ASSLGVSYEQY
TRBV7-9,ASSFSGEKLF
TRBV7-3,ASSLALSGAFEKLF
TRBV5-1,ASSATASGSLGNEQF
TRBV6-5,ASSTQGWDYEQY
TRBV11-3,ASSPGTGSVGELF
TRBV7-9,ASSLTVSGANVLT
TRBV5-1,ASRQGPGNTGELF